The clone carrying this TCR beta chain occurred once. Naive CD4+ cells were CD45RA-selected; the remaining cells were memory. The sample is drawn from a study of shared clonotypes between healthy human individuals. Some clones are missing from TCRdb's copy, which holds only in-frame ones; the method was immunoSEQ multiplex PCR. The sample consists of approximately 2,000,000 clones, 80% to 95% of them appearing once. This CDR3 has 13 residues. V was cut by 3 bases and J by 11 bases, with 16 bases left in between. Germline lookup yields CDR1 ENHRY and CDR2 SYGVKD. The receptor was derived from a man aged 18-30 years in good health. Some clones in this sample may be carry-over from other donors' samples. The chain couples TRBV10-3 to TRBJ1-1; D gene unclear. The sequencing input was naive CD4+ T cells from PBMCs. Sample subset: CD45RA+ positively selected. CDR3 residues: CAISDPRESTAFF. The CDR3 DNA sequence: TGTGCCATCAGTGACCCCCGGGAGTCGACGGCTTTCTTT.